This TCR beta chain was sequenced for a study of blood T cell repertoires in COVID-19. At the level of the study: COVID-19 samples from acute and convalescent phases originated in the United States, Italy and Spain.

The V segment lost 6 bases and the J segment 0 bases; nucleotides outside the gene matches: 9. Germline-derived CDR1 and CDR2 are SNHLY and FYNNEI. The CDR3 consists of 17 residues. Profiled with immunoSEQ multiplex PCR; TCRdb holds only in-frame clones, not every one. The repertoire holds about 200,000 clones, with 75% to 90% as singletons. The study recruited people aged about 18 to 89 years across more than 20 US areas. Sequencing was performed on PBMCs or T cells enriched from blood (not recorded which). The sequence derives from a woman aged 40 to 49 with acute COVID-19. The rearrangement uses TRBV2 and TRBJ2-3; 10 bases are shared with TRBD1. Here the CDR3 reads CASSPGQGKTSTDTQYF. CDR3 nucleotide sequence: TGTGCCAGCAGCCCGGGACAGGGGAAGACAAGCACAGATACGCAGTATTTT.